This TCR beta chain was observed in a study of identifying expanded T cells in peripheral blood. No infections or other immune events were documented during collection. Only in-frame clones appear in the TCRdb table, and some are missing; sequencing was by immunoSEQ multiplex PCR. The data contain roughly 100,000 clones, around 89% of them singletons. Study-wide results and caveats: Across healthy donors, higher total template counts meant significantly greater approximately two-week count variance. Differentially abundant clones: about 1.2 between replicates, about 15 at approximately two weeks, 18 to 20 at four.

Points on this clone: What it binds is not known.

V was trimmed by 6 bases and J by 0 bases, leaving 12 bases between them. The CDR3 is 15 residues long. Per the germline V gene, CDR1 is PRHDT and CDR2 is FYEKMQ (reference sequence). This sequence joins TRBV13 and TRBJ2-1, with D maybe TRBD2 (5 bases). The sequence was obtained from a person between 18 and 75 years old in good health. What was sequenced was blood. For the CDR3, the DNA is TGTGCCAGCAGTTTCCGGGGTAGCTCCTACAATGAGCAGTTCTTC. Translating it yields CASSFRGSSYNEQFF.